A selection of T cell receptor beta chains follows, all from one sample in a study of blood T cell repertoires in COVID-19. The method was immunoSEQ multiplex PCR; TCRdb's version includes in-frame clones alone and lacks a portion of them. In the table there are a few hundred thousand clones, 89% of which are singletons. What was sequenced was peripheral blood. The receptor source for this set is a man aged 35 to 55 with acute or convalescent COVID-19. Both conserved end residues are part of each CDR3. The order of the fields is CDR3 length, V gene, J gene, D gene, clone size, CDR3 DNA, CDR3 protein. A D gene is named only where the DNA matches it firmly. Clone size is not always given. Where it is, it says once, few, many or a class for expanded clones.

CDR3 length: 14
V gene: TRBV2
J gene: TRBJ2-7
D gene: TRBD2
clone size: .
CDR3 DNA: TGTGCCGGCCGGACTAGCGGGGGACACTACGAGCAGTACTTC
CDR3 protein: CAGRTSGGHYEQYF

CDR3 length: 14
V gene: TRBV5-5
J gene: TRBJ1-4
D gene: TRBD1
clone size: .
CDR3 DNA: TGTGCCAGCAGCTTTCAGGGGGCTAGGGAAAAACTGTTTTTT
CDR3 protein: CASSFQGAREKLFF

CDR3 length: 13
V gene: TRBV5-1
J gene: TRBJ1-2
D gene: .
clone size: .
CDR3 DNA: TGCGCCAGCAGCCCCGGGATTAACTATGGCTACACCTTC
CDR3 protein: CASSPGINYGYTF

CDR3 length: 16
V gene: TRBV19
J gene: TRBJ1-5
D gene: .
clone size: .
CDR3 DNA: TGTGCCAGTAGTATAGAGACAGGAAGAAGGACTCAGCCCCAGCATTTT
CDR3 protein: CASSIETGRRTQPQHF

CDR3 length: 16
V gene: TRBV18
J gene: TRBJ1-1
D gene: .
clone size: .
CDR3 DNA: TGTGCCAGCTCACCAATTGCCGGGACACTGAACACTGAAGCTTTCTTT
CDR3 protein: CASSPIAGTLNTEAFF

CDR3 length: 16
V gene: TRBV10-3
J gene: TRBJ2-5
D gene: TRBD2
clone size: .
CDR3 DNA: TGTGCCATCAGTGCGGGACTAGCGGGAGGGCAAGAGACCCAGTACTTC
CDR3 protein: CAISAGLAGGQETQYF

CDR3 length: 13
V gene: TRBV19
J gene: TRBJ2-3
D gene: .
clone size: .
CDR3 DNA: TGTGCCAGTAGTCCGGAGGGCACAGATACGCAGTATTTT
CDR3 protein: CASSPEGTDTQYF

CDR3 length: 15
V gene: TRBV5-1
J gene: TRBJ2-5
D gene: TRBD2
clone size: .
CDR3 DNA: TGCGCCAGCAGCCCGGGACTAGTTTTTGAAGAGACCCAGTACTTC
CDR3 protein: CASSPGLVFEETQYF

CDR3 length: 15
V gene: TRBV27
J gene: TRBJ1-3
D gene: .
clone size: .
CDR3 DNA: TGTGCCATCACCTTAACGGGGAGCCTCGGAAACACCATATATTTT
CDR3 protein: CAITLTGSLGNTIYF

CDR3 length: 16
V gene: TRBV6-4
J gene: TRBJ2-1
D gene: TRBD1
clone size: .
CDR3 DNA: TGTGCCAGCAGAGCTAATCCGGGACAGGGGGGCAATGAGCAGTTCTTC
CDR3 protein: CASRANPGQGGNEQFF

CDR3 length: 14
V gene: TRBV28
J gene: TRBJ2-5
D gene: TRBD1
clone size: .
CDR3 DNA: TGTGCCAGCAGTTCCACAGGGGGCGTCGAGACCCAGTACTTC
CDR3 protein: CASSSTGGVETQYF

CDR3 length: 15
V gene: TRBV5-1
J gene: TRBJ1-4
D gene: .
clone size: once
CDR3 DNA: TGCGCCAGCAGCTCATGGACAGCAACTAATGAAAAACTGTTTTTT
CDR3 protein: CASSSWTATNEKLFF

CDR3 length: 16
V gene: TRBV9
J gene: TRBJ1-2
D gene: .
clone size: .
CDR3 DNA: TGTGCCAGCAGCGTAGATGCGGGGAATGGAGGCTATGGCTACACCTTC
CDR3 protein: CASSVDAGNGGYGYTF

CDR3 length: 14
V gene: TRBV4-2
J gene: TRBJ1-1
D gene: TRBD1
clone size: .
CDR3 DNA: TGTGCCAGCAGCCGCGGACAGGATGGCGCTGAAGCTTTCTTT
CDR3 protein: CASSRGQDGAEAFF

CDR3 length: 13
V gene: TRBV9
J gene: TRBJ2-7
D gene: TRBD1
clone size: .
CDR3 DNA: TGTGCCAGCAGCCGGGACAGGGCCCACGAGCAGTACTTC
CDR3 protein: CASSRDRAHEQYF

CDR3 length: 14
V gene: TRBV6-5
J gene: TRBJ1-6
D gene: .
clone size: .
CDR3 DNA: TGTGCCAGCAGTCCTTACGGGGGAAATTCACCCCTCCACTTT
CDR3 protein: CASSPYGGNSPLHF

CDR3 length: 14
V gene: TRBV25-1
J gene: TRBJ1-5
D gene: .
clone size: once
CDR3 DNA: TGTGCCAGCAGTGACCGGGTTAGCAATCAGCCCCAGCATTTT
CDR3 protein: CASSDRVSNQPQHF

CDR3 length: 16
V gene: TRBV6-2/TRBV6-3
J gene: TRBJ1-6
D gene: TRBD1
clone size: .
CDR3 DNA: TGTGCCAGCAGTTACATGGGACAGGGAAATAATTCACCCCTCCACTTT
CDR3 protein: CASSYMGQGNNSPLHF

CDR3 length: 14
V gene: TRBV2
J gene: TRBJ2-1
D gene: .
clone size: .
CDR3 DNA: TGTGCCAGCAGTGATACTAGTTCGTTCAATGAGCAGTTCTTC
CDR3 protein: CASSDTSSFNEQFF

CDR3 length: 15
V gene: TRBV19
J gene: TRBJ2-1
D gene: TRBD2
clone size: .
CDR3 DNA: TGTGCCAGTCGACTAGCGGGGGCTATCCGCAATGAGCAGTTCTTC
CDR3 protein: CASRLAGAIRNEQFF

CDR3 length: 15
V gene: TRBV6-6
J gene: TRBJ2-1
D gene: .
clone size: .
CDR3 DNA: TGTGCCAGCAGTACCCAGGGGGGCTCCTACAATGAGCAGTTCTTC
CDR3 protein: CASSTQGGSYNEQFF

CDR3 length: 14
V gene: TRBV7-9
J gene: TRBJ2-7
D gene: TRBD1
clone size: .
CDR3 DNA: TGTGCCAGCAGCTTCCTCGACAGGGACTACGAGCAGTACTTC
CDR3 protein: CASSFLDRDYEQYF

CDR3 length: 13
V gene: TRBV28
J gene: TRBJ1-5
D gene: .
clone size: .
CDR3 DNA: TGTGCCAGCAGCATCAATAGCAATCAGCCCCAGCATTTT
CDR3 protein: CASSINSNQPQHF

CDR3 length: 15
V gene: TRBV9
J gene: TRBJ1-2
D gene: TRBD1
clone size: once
CDR3 DNA: TGTGCCAGCAGCGTAGGGAGACAGGGCGCGGCTGGCTACACCTTC
CDR3 protein: CASSVGRQGAAGYTF

CDR3 length: 14
V gene: TRBV7-6
J gene: TRBJ2-2
D gene: .
clone size: .
CDR3 DNA: TGTGCCAGCAGCTTTAACCGGGGCACCGGGGAGCTGTTTTTT
CDR3 protein: CASSFNRGTGELFF

CDR3 length: 16
V gene: TRBV7-9
J gene: TRBJ2-2
D gene: .
clone size: .
CDR3 DNA: TGTGCCAGCAGCTTAAGTCTTGCGACGAACACCGGGGAGCTGTTTTTT
CDR3 protein: CASSLSLATNTGELFF

CDR3 length: 14
V gene: TRBV27
J gene: TRBJ2-2
D gene: TRBD1
clone size: few
CDR3 DNA: TGTGCCACCGGACAGGGGGGATACACCGGGGAGCTGTTTTTT
CDR3 protein: CATGQGGYTGELFF

CDR3 length: 13
V gene: TRBV2
J gene: TRBJ2-1
D gene: .
clone size: .
CDR3 DNA: TGTGCCAGCAGTCTCCTTATCCGGAATGAGCAGTTCTTC
CDR3 protein: CASSLLIRNEQFF

CDR3 length: 14
V gene: TRBV6-2/TRBV6-3
J gene: TRBJ1-1
D gene: .
clone size: .
CDR3 DNA: TGTGCCAGCAGTTACTCATACGGGAACACTGAAGCTTTCTTT
CDR3 protein: CASSYSYGNTEAFF